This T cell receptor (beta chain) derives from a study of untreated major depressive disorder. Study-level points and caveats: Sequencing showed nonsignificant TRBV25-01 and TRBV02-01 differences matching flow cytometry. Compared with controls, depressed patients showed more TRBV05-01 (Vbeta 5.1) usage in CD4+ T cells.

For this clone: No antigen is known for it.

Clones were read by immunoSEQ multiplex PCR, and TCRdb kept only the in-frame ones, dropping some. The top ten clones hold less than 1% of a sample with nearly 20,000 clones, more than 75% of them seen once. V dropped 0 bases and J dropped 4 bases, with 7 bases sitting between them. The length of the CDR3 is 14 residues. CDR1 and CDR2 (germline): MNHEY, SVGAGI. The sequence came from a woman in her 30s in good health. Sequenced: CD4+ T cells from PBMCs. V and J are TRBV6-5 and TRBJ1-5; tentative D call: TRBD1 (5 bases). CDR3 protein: CASSYSSGNQPQHF. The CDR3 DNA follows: TGTGCCAGCAGTTACTCGTCAGGGAATCAGCCCCAGCATTTT.